This T cell receptor beta chain emerged from a study of T cells in Graves' hyperthyroidism and ophthalmopathy (dated by TCRdb to between 2018 and 2021). Concerning the study at large: Peripheral blood was collected at initial diagnosis, before any treatment. A discovery cohort of approximately 97 patients, 43 with Graves' ophthalmopathy and approximately 60 with stable Graves' hyperthyroidism, was used to find distinguishing TCR V-J signatures. Prospective prediction of ophthalmopathy was tested in an independent validation cohort of some 20 hyperthyroidism patients and 15 to 17 patients who later progressed to ophthalmopathy. The approximately 98 discovery patients were randomly divided into training and test sets at a 7:3 ratio. The study also compared thyroid tissue and blood T-cell repertoires from five or six Graves' hyperthyroidism patients. Following sampling, methimazole starting at 30 mg daily was given to hyperthyroidism patients, and high-dose intravenous methylprednisolone was given to ophthalmopathy patients. The paper reports TCR Vbeta CDR3 sequencing of about 140 peripheral blood samples: around 41 ophthalmopathy, roughly 74 hyperthyroidism and 17 progressor patients.

For this clonotype: It lacks a known antigen. No much larger clonotype is one base removed from it; base qualities were not supplied.

Ophthalmopathy patients had moderately to severely active disease, with a Clinical Activity Score of 3 or more, a NOSPECS grade of 4 or more, and a disease duration of less than 3 months. The study excluded patients with uncontrolled infections, other autoimmune diseases, pregnancy or lactation. Diagnoses relied on clinical symptoms, serum thyroxine and TRAb, thyroid ultrasound and orbital computed tomography. Ficoll-Paque density gradient centrifugation was used to isolate PBMCs from under 11 ml of fresh peripheral blood. Trizol reagent was used to extract total RNA, and RNA quality was then checked on an Agilent 2100 Bioanalyzer. CDR1 SEHNR and CDR2 FQNEAQ were looked up in the germline V gene (reference sequence). The CDR3 starts with the cysteine, ends with the phenylalanine, and has 13 residues. The sequence is cut down to CDR3 DNA, 39 bases in frame from base 1. Study-level results and caveats: Ophthalmopathy was separated from stable hyperthyroidism by a 13 V-J signature model, with approximately 86% sensitivity and just over 81% specificity obtained in cross-validation and 80%/75% obtained in testing. No statistical method was used to fix the sample size in advance, and group allocation was not hidden from the investigators. Most expanded thyroid clonotypes (frequency above 0.001) were also detected in blood, a finding suggesting that blood repertoires may reflect thyroid immune responses. In validation, progression to ophthalmopathy was predicted by the model with roughly 69% sensitivity and roughly 72% specificity, a median of 6.5 months before onset.

The TCR beta CDR3 regions were amplified from the RNA transcripts. For the first round of RT-PCR on the TCR CDR3, the HTBI primer set was used together with the Qiagen OneStep RT-PCR kit. Libraries were constructed in a second round of multiplex PCR, after which size selection and purification were carried out. Paired-end sequencing of the libraries was performed with 100 bp reads on an Illumina HiSeq2000. Under the source paper's analysis protocol: Raw data were processed with SOAPnuke, discarding reads with adapters, uncalled bases, mean Phred below 15, or no exact constant-primer or identifier match. High-quality paired reads were merged with COPE v1.2.5, and unique nucleotide sequences were defined as clonotypes. Clonotypes were aligned to IMGT TRBV, TRBD and TRBJ reference segments using MiTCR v1.1. Analysis was restricted to V-J combinations with a frequency above 0.0001, which covered over 98% of repertoires. A TCS score was defined as the ratio of F50 (clonal expansion) to E x V (chaos), with BLOSUM62-based TCRdist applied between CDR3 peptides within each V-J. Welch's t-statistics and random forest reduced some 510 V-J features to fewer than 15, which were used in a naive Bayes classifier (R e1071). The public reads were run again by TCRdb, first through fastp at Q25 and then through MiXCR, and only productive beta chains were kept. Entries that share a CDR3 protein sequence are merged under the most common genes and DNA. TCRdb, rather than the study authors, made the V and J calls. In all, the sample holds 560,000 or so distinct CDR3 sequences, and nearly 20% of those were seen once. The ten largest clones capture roughly 47% of the sample.

The rearranged segments are TRBV7-9 and TRBJ2-2, with 7 bases in between that match TRBD1. Source material: blood. This receptor was taken from a middle-aged man with Graves' ophthalmopathy. The nucleotides read TGTGCTACTCACTCAGGGGGCACCGGGGAGCTGTTTTTT. Translated, this is CATHSGGTGELFF.